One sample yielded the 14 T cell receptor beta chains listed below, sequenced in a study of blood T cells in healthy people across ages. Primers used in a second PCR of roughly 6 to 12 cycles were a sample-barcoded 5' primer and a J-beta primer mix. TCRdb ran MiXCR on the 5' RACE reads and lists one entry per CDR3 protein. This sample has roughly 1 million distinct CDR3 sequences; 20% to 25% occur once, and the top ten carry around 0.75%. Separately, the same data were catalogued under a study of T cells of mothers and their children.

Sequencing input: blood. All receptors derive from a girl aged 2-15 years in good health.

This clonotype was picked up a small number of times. The CDR3 reads CATMRDVTDNEQFF. In nucleotides, the CDR3 is TGTGCCACCATGAGGGACGTTACTGACAATGAGCAGTTCTTC. The chain uses TRBV7-2 and TRBJ2-1, with D perhaps TRBD1 or TRBD2 (5 bases each). V was cut by 10 bases and J by 5 bases, with 18 bases left in between. The CDR3 totals 14 residues. Germline V CDR1 and CDR2: SGHTA, FQGNSA.

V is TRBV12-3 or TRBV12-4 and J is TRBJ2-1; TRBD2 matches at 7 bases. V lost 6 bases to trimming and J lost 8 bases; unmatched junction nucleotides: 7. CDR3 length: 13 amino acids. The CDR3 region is CASSSVGGYEQFF. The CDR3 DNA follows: TGTGCCAGCAGCTCGGTGGGGGGGTATGAGCAGTTCTTC.

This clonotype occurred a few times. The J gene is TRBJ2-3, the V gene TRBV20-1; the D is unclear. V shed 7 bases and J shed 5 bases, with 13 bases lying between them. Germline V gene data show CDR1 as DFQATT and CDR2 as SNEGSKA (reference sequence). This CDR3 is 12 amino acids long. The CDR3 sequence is CSVRWDQDTQYF. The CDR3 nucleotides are TGCAGTGTTCGGTGGGATCAAGATACGCAGTATTTT.

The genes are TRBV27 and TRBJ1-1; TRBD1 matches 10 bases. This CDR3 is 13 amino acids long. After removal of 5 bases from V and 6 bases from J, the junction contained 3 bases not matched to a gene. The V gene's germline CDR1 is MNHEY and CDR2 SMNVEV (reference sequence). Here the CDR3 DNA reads TGTGCCAGCAGTATCGGGACAGGGGCTGAAGCTTTCTTT. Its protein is CASSIGTGAEAFF.

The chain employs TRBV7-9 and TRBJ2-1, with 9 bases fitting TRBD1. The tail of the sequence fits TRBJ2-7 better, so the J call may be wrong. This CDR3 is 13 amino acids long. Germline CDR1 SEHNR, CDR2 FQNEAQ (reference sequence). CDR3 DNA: TGTGCCAGTTTACAGGGGGCAGGCTACGAGCAGTACTTC. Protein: CASLQGAGYEQYF.

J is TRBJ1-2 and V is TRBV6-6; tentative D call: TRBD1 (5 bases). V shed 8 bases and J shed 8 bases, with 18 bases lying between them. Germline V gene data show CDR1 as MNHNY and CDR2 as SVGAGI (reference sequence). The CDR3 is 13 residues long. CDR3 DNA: TGTGCCAGCTTACCTGGCGGGGGTTACGGCTACACCTTC. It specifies CASLPGGGYGYTF.

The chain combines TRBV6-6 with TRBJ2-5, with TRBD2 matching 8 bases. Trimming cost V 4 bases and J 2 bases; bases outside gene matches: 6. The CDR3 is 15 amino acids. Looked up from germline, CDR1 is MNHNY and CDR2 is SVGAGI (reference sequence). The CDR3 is CASSSRGGPQETQYF. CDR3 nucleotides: TGTGCCAGCAGTTCCCGGGGGGGACCTCAAGAGACCCAGTACTTC.

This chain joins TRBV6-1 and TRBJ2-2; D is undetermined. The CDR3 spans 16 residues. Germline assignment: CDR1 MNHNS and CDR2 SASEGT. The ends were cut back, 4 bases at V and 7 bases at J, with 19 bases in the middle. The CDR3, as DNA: TGTGCCAGCAGTGCGTCGTTTTATTCGTACGGCGGGGAGCTGTTTTTT. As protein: CASSASFYSYGGELFF.

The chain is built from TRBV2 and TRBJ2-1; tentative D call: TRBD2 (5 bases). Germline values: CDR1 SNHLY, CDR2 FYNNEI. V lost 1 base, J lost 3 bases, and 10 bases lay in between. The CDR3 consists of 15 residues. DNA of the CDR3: TGTGCCAGCAGTGAAGGTCTGCGGGTCTACAATGAGCAGTTCTTC. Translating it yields CASSEGLRVYNEQFF. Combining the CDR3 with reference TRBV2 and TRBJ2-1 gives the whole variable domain EPEVTQTPSHQVTQMGQEVILRCVPISNHLYFYWYRQILGQKVEFLVSFYNNEISEKSEIFDDQFSVERPDGSNFTLKIRSTKLEDSAMYFCASSEGLRVYNEQFFGPGTRLTVL.

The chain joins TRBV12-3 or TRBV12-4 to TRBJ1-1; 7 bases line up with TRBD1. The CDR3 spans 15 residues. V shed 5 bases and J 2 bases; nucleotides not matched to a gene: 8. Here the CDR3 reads CASSRIQGSNTEAFF. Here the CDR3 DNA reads TGTGCCAGCAGTAGAATACAGGGGAGTAACACTGAAGCTTTCTTT.

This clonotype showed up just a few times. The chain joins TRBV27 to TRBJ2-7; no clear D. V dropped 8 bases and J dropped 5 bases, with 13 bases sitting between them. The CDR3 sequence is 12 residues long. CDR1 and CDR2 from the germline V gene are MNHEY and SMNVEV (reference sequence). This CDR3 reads CASRRRINEQYF. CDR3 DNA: TGTGCCAGCCGACGAAGGATTAACGAGCAGTACTTC.

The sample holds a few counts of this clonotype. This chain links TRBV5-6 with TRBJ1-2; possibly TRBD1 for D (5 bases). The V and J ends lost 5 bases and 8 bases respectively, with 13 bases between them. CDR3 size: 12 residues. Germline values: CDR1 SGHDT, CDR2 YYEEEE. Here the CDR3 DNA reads TGTGCCAGCAGACTTCCAGGGTACGGCTACACCTTC. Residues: CASRLPGYGYTF. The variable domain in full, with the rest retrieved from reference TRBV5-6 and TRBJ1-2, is DAGVTQSPTHLIKTRGQQVTLRCSPKSGHDTVSWYQQALGQGPQFIFQYYEEEERQRGNFPDRFSGHQFPNYSSELNVNALLLGDSALYLCASRLPGYGYTFGSGTRLTVV.

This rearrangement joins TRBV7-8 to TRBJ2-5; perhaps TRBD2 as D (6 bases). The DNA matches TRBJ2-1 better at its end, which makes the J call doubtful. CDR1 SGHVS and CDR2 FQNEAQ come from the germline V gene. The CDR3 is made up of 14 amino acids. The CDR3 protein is CASRLLAPLGEQFF. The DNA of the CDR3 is TGTGCCAGCAGACTCCTAGCGCCACTGGGTGAGCAGTTCTTC.

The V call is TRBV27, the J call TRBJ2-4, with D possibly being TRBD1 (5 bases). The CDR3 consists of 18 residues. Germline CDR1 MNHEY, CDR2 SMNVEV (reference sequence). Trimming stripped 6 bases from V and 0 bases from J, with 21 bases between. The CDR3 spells CASRRIGEGVLAKNIQYF. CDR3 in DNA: TGTGCCAGCAGACGGATAGGGGAAGGAGTTTTAGCCAAAAACATTCAGTACTTC.